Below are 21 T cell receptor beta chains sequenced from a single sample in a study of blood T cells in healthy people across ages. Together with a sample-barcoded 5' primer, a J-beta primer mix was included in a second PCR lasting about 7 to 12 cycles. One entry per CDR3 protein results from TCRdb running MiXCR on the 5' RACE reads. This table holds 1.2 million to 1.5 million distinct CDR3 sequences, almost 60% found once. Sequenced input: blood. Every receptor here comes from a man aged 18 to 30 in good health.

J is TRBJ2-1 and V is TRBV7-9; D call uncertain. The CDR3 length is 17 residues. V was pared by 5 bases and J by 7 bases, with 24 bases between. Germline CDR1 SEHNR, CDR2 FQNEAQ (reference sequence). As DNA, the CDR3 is TGTGCCAGCAGCCAACCGAGTGCCGAGCTCGATTGGAATGAGCAGTTCTTC. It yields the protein CASSQPSAELDWNEQFF.

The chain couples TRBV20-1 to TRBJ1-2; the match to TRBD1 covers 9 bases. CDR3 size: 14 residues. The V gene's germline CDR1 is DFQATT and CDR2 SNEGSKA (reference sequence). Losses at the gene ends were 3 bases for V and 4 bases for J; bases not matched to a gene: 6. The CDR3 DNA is TGCAGTGCTAGTCTGGACAGGGGCACCTATGGCTACACCTTC. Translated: CSASLDRGTYGYTF.

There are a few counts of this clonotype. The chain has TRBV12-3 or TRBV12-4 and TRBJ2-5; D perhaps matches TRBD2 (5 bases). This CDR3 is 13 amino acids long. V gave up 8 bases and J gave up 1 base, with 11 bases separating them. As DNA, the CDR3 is TGTGCCAGCTCTGCTAGCTCCCAAGAGACCCAGTACTTC. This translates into CASSASSQETQYF.

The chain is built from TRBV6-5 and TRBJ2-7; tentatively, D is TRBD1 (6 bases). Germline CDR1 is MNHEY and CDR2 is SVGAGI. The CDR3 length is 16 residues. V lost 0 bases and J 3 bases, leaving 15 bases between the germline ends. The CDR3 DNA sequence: TGTGCCAGCAGTTACTCGGTCCGGCAGGGGATCTACGAGCAGTACTTC. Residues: CASSYSVRQGIYEQYF.

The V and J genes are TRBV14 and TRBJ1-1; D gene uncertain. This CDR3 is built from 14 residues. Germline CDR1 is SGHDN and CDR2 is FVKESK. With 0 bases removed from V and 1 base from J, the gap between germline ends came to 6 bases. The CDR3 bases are TGTGCCAGCAGCCAAGACACGGGGAACACTGAAGCTTTCTTT. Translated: CASSQDTGNTEAFF.

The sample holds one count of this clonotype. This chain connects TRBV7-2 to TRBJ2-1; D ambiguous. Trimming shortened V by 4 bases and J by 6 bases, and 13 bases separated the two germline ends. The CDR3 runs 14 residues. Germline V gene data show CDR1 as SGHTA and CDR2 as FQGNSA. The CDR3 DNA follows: TGTGCCAGCAGCTCGTACCCGGAGAGCAATGAGCAGTTCTTC. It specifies CASSSYPESNEQFF.

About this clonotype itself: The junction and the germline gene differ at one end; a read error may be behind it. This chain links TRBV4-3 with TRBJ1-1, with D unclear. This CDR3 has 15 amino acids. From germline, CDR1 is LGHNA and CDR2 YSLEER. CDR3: CASNQDRLLNTEAFF. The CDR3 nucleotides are TGCGCCAGCAACCAAGATCGGCTCCTCAACACTGAAGCTTTCTTT.

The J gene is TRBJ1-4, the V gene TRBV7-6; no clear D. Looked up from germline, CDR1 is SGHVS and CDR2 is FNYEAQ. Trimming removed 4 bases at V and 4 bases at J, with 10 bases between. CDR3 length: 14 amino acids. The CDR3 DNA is TGTGCCAGCAGCTACGCAGGCGTTAATGAAAAACTGTTTTTT. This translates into CASSYAGVNEKLFF.

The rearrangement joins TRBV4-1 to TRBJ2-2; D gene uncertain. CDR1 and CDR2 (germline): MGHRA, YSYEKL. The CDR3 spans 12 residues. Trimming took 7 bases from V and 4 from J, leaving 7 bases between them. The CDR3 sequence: CASTWGTGELFF. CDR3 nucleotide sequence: TGCGCCAGCACCTGGGGCACCGGGGAGCTGTTTTTT.

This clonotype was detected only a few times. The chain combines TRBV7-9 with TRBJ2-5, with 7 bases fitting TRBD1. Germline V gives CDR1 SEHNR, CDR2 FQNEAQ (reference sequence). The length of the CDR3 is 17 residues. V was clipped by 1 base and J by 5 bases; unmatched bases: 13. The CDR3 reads CASSLVITGDIEETQYF. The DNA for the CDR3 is TGTGCCAGCAGCTTAGTGATAACAGGGGATATAGAGGAGACCCAGTACTTC.

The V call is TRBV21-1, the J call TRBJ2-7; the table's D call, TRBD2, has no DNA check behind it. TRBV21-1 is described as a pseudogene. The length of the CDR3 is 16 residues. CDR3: CARTGTSGTYSYEQYF. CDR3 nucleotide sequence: TGTGCCAGAACCGGGACTAGCGGGACCTACTCCTACGAGCAGTACTTC.

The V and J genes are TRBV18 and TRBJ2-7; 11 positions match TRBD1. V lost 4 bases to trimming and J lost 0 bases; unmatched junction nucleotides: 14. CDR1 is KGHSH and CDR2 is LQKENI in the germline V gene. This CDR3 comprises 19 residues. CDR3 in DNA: TGTGCCAGCTCACTGGACAGGGGGCAGAAGGGTCCTAGCTCCTACGAGCAGTACTTC. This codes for CASSLDRGQKGPSSYEQYF.

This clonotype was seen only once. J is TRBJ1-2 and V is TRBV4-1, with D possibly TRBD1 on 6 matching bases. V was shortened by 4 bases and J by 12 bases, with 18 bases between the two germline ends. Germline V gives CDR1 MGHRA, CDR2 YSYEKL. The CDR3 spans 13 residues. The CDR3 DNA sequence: TGCGCCAGCAGCCTAACAGGGTCCTCTGGAAACACCTTC. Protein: CASSLTGSSGNTF.

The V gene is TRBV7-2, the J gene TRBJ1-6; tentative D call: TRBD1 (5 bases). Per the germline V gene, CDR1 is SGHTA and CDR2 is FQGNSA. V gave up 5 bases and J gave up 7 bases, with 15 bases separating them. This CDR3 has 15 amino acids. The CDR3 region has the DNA TGTGCCAGCAGCGCTGGGTCGGGACTAAATTCACCCCTCCACTTT. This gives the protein CASSAGSGLNSPLHF. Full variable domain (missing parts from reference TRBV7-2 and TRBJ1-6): GAGVSQSPSNKVTEKGKDVELRCDPISGHTALYWYRQSLGQGLEFLIYFQGNSAPDKSGLPSDRFSAERTGGSVSTLTIQRTQQEDSAVYLCASSAGSGLNSPLHFGNGTRLTVT.

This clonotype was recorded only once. This chain's CDR3 is CASSYYHFPGQTTTNEKLFF. CDR3 nucleotides: TGTGCCAGCAGCTATTACCACTTCCCGGGACAGACAACAACTAATGAAAAACTGTTTTTT. V usage is TRBV7-2 and J usage is TRBJ1-4; 7 nucleotides match TRBD1. CDR1 is SGHTA, CDR2 FQGNSA, per germline. The CDR3 extends over 20 amino acids. J lost 0 bases, V lost 4 bases, and 17 bases had no gene match. Based on the CDR3 plus reference TRBV7-2 and TRBJ1-4, the full variable domain is GAGVSQSPSNKVTEKGKDVELRCDPISGHTALYWYRQSLGQGLEFLIYFQGNSAPDKSGLPSDRFSAERTGGSVSTLTIQRTQQEDSAVYLCASSYYHFPGQTTTNEKLFFGSGTQLSVL.

CDR3 residues: CSVEEREQTKSTDTQYF. CDR3 coding DNA: TGCAGCGTTGAAGAGCGGGAGCAGACTAAAAGCACAGATACGCAGTATTTT. The V call is TRBV29-1, the J call TRBJ2-3, with 7 bases lining up with TRBD2. The germline gives CDR1 SQVTM, CDR2 ANQGSEA. V shed 0 bases, J shed 0 bases, and the junction held 9 bases outside the gene matches. CDR3 length: 17 amino acids.

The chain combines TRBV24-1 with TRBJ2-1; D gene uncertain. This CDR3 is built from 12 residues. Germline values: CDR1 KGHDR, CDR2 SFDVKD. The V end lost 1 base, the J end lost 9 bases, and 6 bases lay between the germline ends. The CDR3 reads CATSDFRTEQFF. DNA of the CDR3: TGTGCCACCAGTGATTTCCGGACTGAGCAGTTCTTC.

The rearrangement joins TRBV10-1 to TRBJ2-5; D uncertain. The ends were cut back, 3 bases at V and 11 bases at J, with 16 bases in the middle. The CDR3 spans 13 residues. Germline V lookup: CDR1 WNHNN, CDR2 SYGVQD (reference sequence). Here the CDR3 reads CASSEDAIREQYF. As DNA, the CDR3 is TGCGCCAGCAGTGAAGACGCAATAAGAGAGCAGTACTTC.

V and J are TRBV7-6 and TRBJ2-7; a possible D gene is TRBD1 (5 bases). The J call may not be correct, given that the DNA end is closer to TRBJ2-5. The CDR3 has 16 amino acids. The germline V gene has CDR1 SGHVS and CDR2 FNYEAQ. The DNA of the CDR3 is TGTGCCAGCAGCCCAGCCGCGGACACCACGGGAGAGACCCAGTACTTC. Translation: CASSPAADTTGETQYF.

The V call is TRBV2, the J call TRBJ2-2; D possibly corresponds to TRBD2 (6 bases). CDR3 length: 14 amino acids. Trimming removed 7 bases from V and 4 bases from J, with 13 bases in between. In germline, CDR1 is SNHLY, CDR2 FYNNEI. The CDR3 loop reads CASTPGEGTGELFF. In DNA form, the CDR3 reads TGTGCCAGCACTCCGGGGGAAGGCACCGGGGAGCTGTTTTTT.

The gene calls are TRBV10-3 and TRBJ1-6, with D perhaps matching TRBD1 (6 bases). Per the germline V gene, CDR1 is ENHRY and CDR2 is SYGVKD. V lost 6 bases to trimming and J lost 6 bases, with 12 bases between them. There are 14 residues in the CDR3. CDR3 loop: CAIREQGFNSPLHF. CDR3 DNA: TGTGCCATCAGGGAACAGGGATTTAATTCACCCCTCCACTTT.